This T cell receptor (beta chain) was obtained from a study of shared clonotypes between healthy human individuals. It was at deep level that the assay was run. Every subset's genomic DNA went evenly onto several immunoSEQ plates. Using immunoSEQ multiplex PCR, the repertoire was profiled, and TCRdb retains in-frame clones only, with some absent. The top ten clones hold approximately 12% of a sample with around 510,000 clones, around 78% of them seen once. Germline trimming cut 6 bases from V and 1 base from J; bases unmatched to any gene: 7. This CDR3 comprises 16 residues. Germline CDR1 reads SNHLY; CDR2 reads FYNNEI. Caucasian adults residing in Nashville, Tennessee made up all the donors. Roughly 84 million PBMCs served as the genomic DNA source for unsorted samples.

This chain joins TRBV2 and TRBJ1-5; 9 positions agree with TRBD1. What was sequenced was PBMCs. This receptor was taken from a woman in her 40s in good health. Some clones in this sample may be carry-over from other donors' samples. CDR3 sequence (DNA): TGTGCCAGCAGAACGGACAGGGGAGGGAGCAATCAGCCCCAGCATTTT. Translating it yields CASRTDRGGSNQPQHF.